These T cell receptor beta chains were read from a single sample in a study of blood T cell repertoires in COVID-19. Sequencing was performed with immunoSEQ multiplex PCR; in TCRdb, only in-frame clones are kept and a portion is missing. The sample holds 260,000 or so clones, about nine tenths seen once. The sequencing sample was made of PBMCs or T cells enriched from blood (not recorded which). The source is a woman aged 40 to 49 with acute COVID-19. CDR3s include the opening cysteine and the closing phenylalanine or tryptophan. The order of the fields is clone size, D gene, V gene, J gene, CDR3 DNA, CDR3 protein. The D gene is left open where the match is weak. The size field is filled for only some rows; it gives once, few, many or a size class.

clone size: NA
D gene: NA
V gene: TRBV18
J gene: TRBJ2-5
CDR3 DNA: TGTGCCAGCTCACCGTATCAAGAGACCCAGTACTTC
CDR3 protein: CASSPYQETQYF

clone size: NA
D gene: NA
V gene: TRBV5-6
J gene: TRBJ2-3
CDR3 DNA: TGTGCCAGCAGCTTGAGTCTAGTCGGTGATACGCAGTATTTT
CDR3 protein: CASSLSLVGDTQYF

clone size: NA
D gene: NA
V gene: TRBV9
J gene: TRBJ1-4
CDR3 DNA: TGTGCCAGCAGCAGACCTCAGGGGACTAATGAAAAACTGTTTTTT
CDR3 protein: CASSRPQGTNEKLFF

clone size: NA
D gene: TRBD1
V gene: TRBV14
J gene: TRBJ1-1
CDR3 DNA: TGTGCCAGCAGCCGGACAGGAGAGGCTTTCTTT
CDR3 protein: CASSRTGEAFF

clone size: NA
D gene: NA
V gene: TRBV3-1/TRBV3-2
J gene: TRBJ1-4
CDR3 DNA: TGTGCCAGCAGCCAAGAATTAGAAAAACTGTTTTTT
CDR3 protein: CASSQELEKLFF

clone size: NA
D gene: NA
V gene: TRBV10-3
J gene: TRBJ1-1
CDR3 DNA: TGTGCCATCAGTGAGTCGACCCAGGTCGTATTTTCTGAAGCTTTCTTT
CDR3 protein: CAISESTQVVFSEAFF

clone size: NA
D gene: NA
V gene: TRBV18
J gene: TRBJ2-7
CDR3 DNA: TGTGCCAGCTCTATCTCCGCCGGCCTCAGGACCTACGAGCAGTACTTC
CDR3 protein: CASSISAGLRTYEQYF

clone size: NA
D gene: NA
V gene: TRBV30
J gene: TRBJ1-1
CDR3 DNA: TGTGCCTGGAGTGTACCTGGGCCTGAAGCTTTCTTT
CDR3 protein: CAWSVPGPEAFF

clone size: NA
D gene: TRBD1
V gene: TRBV30
J gene: TRBJ1-1
CDR3 DNA: TGTGCCTGGAGGCTATGGGACAGGGTCGGAAGTGAAGCTTTCTTT
CDR3 protein: CAWRLWDRVGSEAFF

clone size: NA
D gene: NA
V gene: TRBV10-2
J gene: TRBJ1-2
CDR3 DNA: TGCGCCAGCTCCAACCGGGGGATCGGTGGCTACACCTTC
CDR3 protein: CASSNRGIGGYTF

clone size: NA
D gene: TRBD1
V gene: TRBV18
J gene: TRBJ1-3
CDR3 DNA: TGTGCCAGCTCGCCGACAGGGAGCATCTCTGGAAACACCATATATTTT
CDR3 protein: CASSPTGSISGNTIYF

clone size: NA
D gene: NA
V gene: TRBV21-1
J gene: TRBJ2-1
CDR3 DNA: TGTGCCAGCTTACCCCTTCTCCCGGGGGGCTCCTACAATGAGCAGTTCTTC
CDR3 protein: CASLPLLPGGSYNEQFF

clone size: NA
D gene: NA
V gene: TRBV19
J gene: TRBJ1-4
CDR3 DNA: TGTGCCAGTTCACCTCATGCCATCTGGGAGAAACTGTTTTTT
CDR3 protein: CASSPHAIWEKLFF

clone size: once
D gene: NA
V gene: TRBV5-1
J gene: TRBJ2-6
CDR3 DNA: TGCGCCAGCAGCTTGGAAGCCGCGGCGACTGGGGCCAACGTCCTGACTTTC
CDR3 protein: CASSLEAAATGANVLTF

clone size: NA
D gene: TRBD2
V gene: TRBV29-1
J gene: TRBJ2-5
CDR3 DNA: TGCAGCGGGACTAGCGCCTCCCAAGAGACCCAGTACTTC
CDR3 protein: CSGTSASQETQYF

clone size: few
D gene: NA
V gene: TRBV5-1
J gene: TRBJ2-2
CDR3 DNA: TGCGCCAGCAGCCCAAGGGGGAACACCGGGGAGCTGTTTTTT
CDR3 protein: CASSPRGNTGELFF

clone size: few
D gene: TRBD2
V gene: TRBV4-1
J gene: TRBJ2-1
CDR3 DNA: TGCGCCAGCAGCCAGGAGACTAGCGGGGCGATACATGAGCAGTTCTTC
CDR3 protein: CASSQETSGAIHEQFF

clone size: NA
D gene: NA
V gene: TRBV4-2
J gene: TRBJ2-7
CDR3 DNA: TGTGCCAGCAGCCAAGATGGTAGTGAAGCGGTGTCCTACGAGCAGTACTTC
CDR3 protein: CASSQDGSEAVSYEQYF

clone size: NA
D gene: TRBD1
V gene: TRBV28
J gene: TRBJ1-5
CDR3 DNA: TGTGCCAGCAGAGATCAACAGGGGGCAGGTCAGCCCCAGCATTTT
CDR3 protein: CASRDQQGAGQPQHF

clone size: NA
D gene: NA
V gene: TRBV5-1
J gene: TRBJ1-3
CDR3 DNA: TGCGCCAGCAGCTTGCGCGCGGACAGCTCTGGAAACACCATATATTTT
CDR3 protein: CASSLRADSSGNTIYF

clone size: once
D gene: NA
V gene: TRBV6-5
J gene: TRBJ1-2
CDR3 DNA: TGTGCCAGCAGGCTTTCTTCGGGCTATGGCTACACCTTC
CDR3 protein: CASRLSSGYGYTF

clone size: NA
D gene: TRBD2
V gene: TRBV7-2
J gene: TRBJ2-5
CDR3 DNA: TGTGCCAGCAGCTTTAAAGCTAGCGGGAGTTGGGAGACCCAGTACTTC
CDR3 protein: CASSFKASGSWETQYF

clone size: NA
D gene: TRBD2
V gene: TRBV10-3
J gene: TRBJ2-2
CDR3 DNA: TGTGCCATCACTAAAAGTTTCGGGACTAGCGGGAGCCATGACGGGGAGCTGTTTTTT
CDR3 protein: CAITKSFGTSGSHDGELFF

clone size: NA
D gene: NA
V gene: TRBV28
J gene: TRBJ1-6
CDR3 DNA: TGTGCCAGCAGTAGTGGACAGCCATCGTTATATTCACCCCTCCACTTT
CDR3 protein: CASSSGQPSLYSPLHF

clone size: NA
D gene: NA
V gene: TRBV24-1
J gene: TRBJ2-1
CDR3 DNA: TGTGCCACCGCCGGGAGAAACGCCTACAATGAGCAGTTCTTC
CDR3 protein: CATAGRNAYNEQFF

clone size: NA
D gene: TRBD1
V gene: TRBV18
J gene: TRBJ1-6
CDR3 DNA: TGTGCCAGCTCACCAGTCGGACAGGGAAATTCACCCCTCCACTTT
CDR3 protein: CASSPVGQGNSPLHF

clone size: NA
D gene: NA
V gene: TRBV27
J gene: TRBJ2-1
CDR3 DNA: TGTGCCAGCAGTTTGGAGGGAGATGAGCAGTTCTTC
CDR3 protein: CASSLEGDEQFF

clone size: NA
D gene: NA
V gene: TRBV13
J gene: TRBJ2-5
CDR3 DNA: TGTGCCAGCAGCTCTACTAGCTTAGAGACCCAGTACTTC
CDR3 protein: CASSSTSLETQYF

clone size: NA
D gene: TRBD1
V gene: TRBV7-9
J gene: TRBJ1-4
CDR3 DNA: TGTGCCAGCAGCGGGGGACAGGGTTGGGATGAAAAACTGTTTTTT
CDR3 protein: CASSGGQGWDEKLFF

clone size: NA
D gene: NA
V gene: TRBV5-4
J gene: TRBJ1-2
CDR3 DNA: TGTGCCAGCAGCCCTCCGGGCAGCGGGGGCTACACCTTC
CDR3 protein: CASSPPGSGGYTF

clone size: NA
D gene: TRBD1
V gene: TRBV7-9
J gene: TRBJ1-5
CDR3 DNA: TGTGCCAGCAGCTCCCATGGTGGGGCCGGGACAGTTAGCAATCAGCCCCAGCATTTT
CDR3 protein: CASSSHGGAGTVSNQPQHF

clone size: NA
D gene: NA
V gene: TRBV12-3/TRBV12-4
J gene: TRBJ1-2
CDR3 DNA: TGTGCCAGCAGTCAACAGGAATTCTATGGCTACACCTTC
CDR3 protein: CASSQQEFYGYTF

clone size: NA
D gene: NA
V gene: TRBV11-2
J gene: TRBJ2-1
CDR3 DNA: TGTGCCAGCAGCTACACGCGGAACAAATACAATGAGCAGTTCTTC
CDR3 protein: CASSYTRNKYNEQFF

clone size: NA
D gene: NA
V gene: TRBV29-1
J gene: TRBJ2-7
CDR3 DNA: TGCAGCGTTGAAGCGGGAATACCCTACGAGCAGTACTTC
CDR3 protein: CSVEAGIPYEQYF

clone size: NA
D gene: NA
V gene: TRBV20-1
J gene: TRBJ1-1
CDR3 DNA: TGCAGTGCAGCCGGGAACACTGAAGCTTTCTTT
CDR3 protein: CSAAGNTEAFF

clone size: NA
D gene: TRBD2
V gene: TRBV7-7
J gene: TRBJ2-1
CDR3 DNA: TGTGCTAGCAGTCTAGAGGCGGGGGTAGGGAATGAGCAGTTCTTC
CDR3 protein: CASSLEAGVGNEQFF

clone size: NA
D gene: NA
V gene: TRBV10-1
J gene: TRBJ1-1
CDR3 DNA: TGCGCCAGCAGTGAGTCACGGCGAGGCGACACTGAAGCTTTCTTT
CDR3 protein: CASSESRRGDTEAFF

clone size: NA
D gene: NA
V gene: TRBV19
J gene: TRBJ2-7
CDR3 DNA: TGTGCCAGTAGTTTATCGACAGGAACCTACGAGCAGTACTTC
CDR3 protein: CASSLSTGTYEQYF

clone size: NA
D gene: TRBD2
V gene: TRBV25-1
J gene: TRBJ2-3
CDR3 DNA: TGTGCCAGCAGACCCCGACTAGCCTCAGATACGCAGTATTTT
CDR3 protein: CASRPRLASDTQYF

clone size: NA
D gene: TRBD1
V gene: TRBV4-1
J gene: TRBJ1-4
CDR3 DNA: TGCGCCAGCAGCCAAGATGGGACAGGGACAACTAATGAAAAACTGTTTTTT
CDR3 protein: CASSQDGTGTTNEKLFF

clone size: once
D gene: NA
V gene: TRBV15
J gene: TRBJ1-1
CDR3 DNA: TGTGCCACCAGCAGAGATAAAGCAGGGAGGTACACTGAAGCTTTCTTT
CDR3 protein: CATSRDKAGRYTEAFF

clone size: NA
D gene: NA
V gene: TRBV28
J gene: TRBJ2-1
CDR3 DNA: TGTGCCAGCAGTCCACAATTCACCTACAATGAGCAGTTCTTC
CDR3 protein: CASSPQFTYNEQFF

clone size: NA
D gene: NA
V gene: TRBV7-9
J gene: TRBJ2-7
CDR3 DNA: TGTGCCAGCACTGATAAGAGGGGGAGAGGTCGGGAGCAGTACTTC
CDR3 protein: CASTDKRGRGREQYF

clone size: few
D gene: TRBD2
V gene: TRBV7-6
J gene: TRBJ2-7
CDR3 DNA: TGTGCCAGCAGCTTAGGTAGCGGGAGGGGCGAGCAGTACTTC
CDR3 protein: CASSLGSGRGEQYF

clone size: NA
D gene: TRBD1
V gene: TRBV25-1
J gene: TRBJ1-2
CDR3 DNA: TGTGCCAGCAGTGACCCCCGGACAGGGGACTCGGATGGCTACACCTTC
CDR3 protein: CASSDPRTGDSDGYTF

clone size: few
D gene: NA
V gene: TRBV7-6
J gene: TRBJ2-1
CDR3 DNA: TGTGCCAGCAGCTTAGACAACAATGAGCAGTTCTTC
CDR3 protein: CASSLDNNEQFF

clone size: NA
D gene: NA
V gene: TRBV28
J gene: TRBJ2-1
CDR3 DNA: TGTGCCATCGACAAAGGGAGTGGGTCCTACAATGAGCAGTTCTTC
CDR3 protein: CAIDKGSGSYNEQFF

clone size: NA
D gene: TRBD2
V gene: TRBV27
J gene: TRBJ2-5
CDR3 DNA: TGTGCCAGCAAACGAACTAGCGGGAGGGCCCTCGGAGAGACCCAGTACTTC
CDR3 protein: CASKRTSGRALGETQYF

clone size: NA
D gene: NA
V gene: TRBV4-1
J gene: TRBJ2-3
CDR3 DNA: TGCGCCAGCAGCCGTCAGGGGACCACTAGCGAGGGCACAGATACGCAGTATTTT
CDR3 protein: CASSRQGTTSEGTDTQYF

clone size: NA
D gene: NA
V gene: TRBV4-3
J gene: TRBJ1-2
CDR3 DNA: TGCGCCAGCAGCCCGAAAGTTTCAGGGTCTTCCTATGGCTACACCTTC
CDR3 protein: CASSPKVSGSSYGYTF

clone size: NA
D gene: NA
V gene: TRBV13
J gene: TRBJ1-3
CDR3 DNA: TGTGCCAGCAGCTCTAGACAGGGAAACACCATATATTTT
CDR3 protein: CASSSRQGNTIYF